The 2 T cell receptor beta chains listed next were all sequenced from one sample in a study of T cells in Graves' hyperthyroidism and ophthalmopathy. RNA transcripts were the template for amplifying TCR beta CDR3 regions. First-round RT-PCR with HTBI primers amplified the TCR CDR3 region. MiXCR, applied by TCRdb to the multiplex PCR reads, yields one record per CDR3 protein. This table has around 500,000 distinct CDR3 sequences, 14% appearing once. The specimen was blood. These receptor sequences come from a middle-aged woman with Graves' hyperthyroidism.

This clonotype has more than one count but fewer than ten. The genes are TRBV27 and TRBJ1-4; D might be TRBD1 (5 bases). V was clipped by 0 bases and J by 0 bases, with 8 bases between them. The CDR3 covers 16 residues. The germline V gene encodes CDR1 MNHEY and CDR2 SMNVEV (reference sequence). The CDR3 spells CASSLSGQATNEKLFF. The DNA for the CDR3 is TGTGCCAGCAGTTTATCAGGACAAGCAACTAATGAAAAACTGTTTTTT.

The CDR3 DNA reads as TGTGCCAGCAGTGAGAAGGGGTCGGGAACAGATACGCAGTATTTT. Its protein product is CASSEKGSGTDTQYF. The chain joins TRBV6-1 to TRBJ2-3, with D perhaps assigned TRBD1 or TRBD2 (5 bases each). V was shortened by 3 bases and J by 3 bases, with 13 bases between the two germline ends. This CDR3 region has 15 residues. Germline V gene lookup returns CDR1 MNHNS and CDR2 SASEGT.